The 13 T cell receptor beta chains below were found in one sample sequenced in a study of CD8+CD57+ T cells in acquired aplastic anemia. Investigators profiled TCR beta VDJ and CDR3 from genomic DNA template. Each CDR3 protein is one row after TCRdb ran MiXCR on the reads. The table includes about 200,000 distinct CDR3 sequences, almost 35% detected once. Sequences were obtained from sorted CD4+, CD8+, or CD8+CD57+ T cells (not recorded which) from PBMCs. The receptors derive from a human donor in good health, serving as a control.

This clonotype was observed a handful of times. The gene calls are TRBV27 and TRBJ2-7, with D tentatively TRBD1 or TRBD2 (5 bases each). Germline assignment: CDR1 MNHEY and CDR2 SMNVEV (reference sequence). The V and J ends lost 6 bases and 4 bases respectively, with 16 bases between them. The CDR3 runs to 14 residues. The CDR3 sequence is CASSQGAGWYEQYF. In nucleotides, the CDR3 is TGTGCCAGCAGCCAGGGTGCGGGTTGGTACGAGCAGTACTTC.

Details on this clonotype: One end of the junction fails to match germline, which may point to a read error. The J gene is TRBJ2-1, the V gene TRBV14, with D tentatively TRBD2 (6 bases). CDR1 and CDR2 from the germline V gene are SGHDN and FVKESK. The CDR3 extends over 16 amino acids. For the CDR3, the DNA is TGTGCCTGCAGTCAGAGGCCGGGACTCCTACACAATGAGCAGTTCTTC. This translates into CACSQRPGLLHNEQFF.

Note on this clonotype: With a much larger clone just one base away, this may be a read error. CDR3 sequence: CASTQQGGDEQFF. Here the CDR3 DNA reads TGTGCCAGCACCCAACAGGGCGGGGATGAGCAGTTCTTC. The chain uses TRBV7-2 and TRBJ2-1, with D possibly called TRBD1 or TRBD2 (6 bases each). Trimming cost V 7 bases and J 8 bases, with 15 bases left between them. The CDR3 loop spans 13 amino acids. The germline V gene encodes CDR1 SGHTA and CDR2 FQGNSA.

Concerning this clonotype itself: Germline and junction disagree at one end, which may indicate a read error. This sequence joins TRBV2 and TRBJ1-6; no reliable D call. The germline CDR1 and CDR2 sequences are SNHLY and FYNNEI. The CDR3 is 12 residues long. The CDR3 is CAGSRSNQPLHF. In nucleotides, the CDR3 is TGTGCCGGCAGTCGCAGCAATCAGCCCCTCCACTTT.

This clonotype came up a few times. A much larger clone differs by one base, so this may be a read error. The genes are TRBV7-6 and TRBJ2-3, with D unresolved. The CDR3 length is 13 residues. Trimming took off 6 bases at V and 8 bases at J, with 15 bases between the two ends. Germline lookup yields CDR1 SGHVS and CDR2 FNYEAQ. The CDR3 sequence is CASRAFGPGTQYF. The CDR3 DNA reads TGTGCCAGCAGGGCTTTTGGGCCAGGTACGCAGTATTTT. Using reference TRBV7-6 and TRBJ2-3 for the parts outside the CDR3, the full variable domain is GAGVSQSPRYKVTKRGQDVALRCDPISGHVSLYWYRQALGQGPEFLTYFNYEAQQDKSGLPNDRFSAERPEGSISTLTIQRTEQRDSAMYRCASRAFGPGTQYFGPGTRLTVL.

This clonotype was seen many times. V usage is TRBV19 and J usage is TRBJ2-3; maybe TRBD1 (6 bases). V was cut by 4 bases and J by 6 bases, with 14 bases left in between. CDR1 and CDR2 (germline): LNHDA, SQIVND (reference sequence). This CDR3 has 14 residues. CDR3 loop: CASSNQGRVDTQYF. The CDR3 DNA sequence: TGTGCCAGTAGTAACCAGGGGCGGGTCGATACGCAGTATTTT.

This clonotype was found once. The chain is built from TRBV7-6 and TRBJ2-7; 10 bases map to TRBD1. Germline values: CDR1 SGHVS, CDR2 FNYEAQ. With V trimmed by 7 bases and J by 3 bases, 12 bases remained unmatched. The CDR3 contains 16 residues. The CDR3 sequence: CASNSRRTGGLYEQYF. DNA of the CDR3: TGTGCCAGCAATTCCAGGAGGACAGGGGGGCTCTACGAGCAGTACTTC.

In the case of this clonotype: A much more abundant neighbour one base away suggests this may be a read error. The J gene is TRBJ2-5, the V gene TRBV5-1; tentatively, D is TRBD2 (5 bases). The CDR3 length is 15 residues. CDR1 SGHRS and CDR2 YFSETQ come from the germline V gene. DNA of the CDR3: TGCGCCAGCAGCTTTCTAGCCGATTACCAAGAGACCCGGTACTTC. Its translation is CASSFLADYQETRYF. The complete variable domain, with remaining parts taken from reference TRBV5-1 and TRBJ2-5, reads KAGVTQTPRYLIKTRGQQVTLSCSPISGHRSVSWYQQTPGQGLQFLFEYFSETQRNKGNFPGRFSGRQFSNSRSEMNVSTLELGDSALYLCASSFLADYQETRYFGPGTRLLVL.

This clonotype was found a few times. The junction departs from the called germline gene at one end, perhaps through a read error. J is TRBJ1-2 and V is TRBV2, with a possible D match to TRBD1 (5 bases). Germline V CDR1 and CDR2: SNHLY, FYNNEI. The CDR3 spans 14 residues. CDR3 sequence: CASSPDRHNYGYAF. The CDR3 nucleotides read TGTGCCAGCAGCCCAGACAGACATAACTATGGCTACGCCTTC.

The chain combines TRBV4-1 with TRBJ1-3, with D uncertain. CDR1 and CDR2 (germline): MGHRA, YSYEKL. V was clipped by 2 bases and J by 1 base, with 9 bases between them. The CDR3 sequence is 15 residues long. The CDR3 sequence is CASSQTGYSGNTIYF. CDR3 nucleotide sequence: TGCGCCAGCAGCCAAACCGGTTATTCTGGAAACACCATATATTTT.

This clonotype was detected a few times. The chain employs TRBV5-1 and TRBJ2-7; 9 positions agree with TRBD2. Per germline, CDR1 SGHRS and CDR2 YFSETQ. Trimming at V came to 0 bases and at J to 6 bases, leaving 19 bases not matched to a gene. The CDR3 loop spans 19 amino acids. The chain's CDR3 is CASSLARTSDTPPTSEQYF. Here the CDR3 DNA reads TGCGCCAGCAGCTTGGCCAGGACTAGCGACACCCCCCCTACGAGCGAGCAGTACTTC.

This clonotype was seen repeatedly, ten times or more. V usage is TRBV7-8 and J usage is TRBJ2-7, with 15 nucleotides matching TRBD2. V lost 5 bases, J lost 2 bases, and 7 bases stayed unmatched. Germline CDR1 SGHVS, CDR2 FQNEAQ. CDR3 length: 17 amino acids. This chain's CDR3 is CASSTGLAGGGAYEQYF. In DNA form, the CDR3 reads TGTGCCAGCAGCACGGGACTAGCGGGAGGAGGGGCCTACGAGCAGTACTTC.

V usage is TRBV19 and J usage is TRBJ2-1; 7 bases match TRBD1. The length of the CDR3 is 17 residues. Germline CDR1 is LNHDA and CDR2 is SQIVND (reference sequence). Trimming took 3 bases from V and 0 from J; bases not matched to a gene: 8. The CDR3 nucleotides read TGTGCCAGTAGTATGGGCCGGGCAGGGGGCTCCTACAATGAGCAGTTCTTC. Translation: CASSMGRAGGSYNEQFF.